Below are 31 T cell receptor beta chains sequenced from a single sample in a study of T-cell memory formation after mild COVID-19. TCRdb processed the 5' RACE reads anew with MiXCR; each CDR3 protein has one entry. The table shows hundreds of thousands of distinct CDR3 sequences, with 20% to 25% occurring only once. The sequenced sample consisted of PBMCs or a T cell subset sorted from them (not recorded which). The receptors come from an adult woman who had mild COVID-19 (a few samples of this study predate the infection). Cell type and time point are not known.

Only a few counts were recorded for this clonotype. The CDR3 DNA reads TGTGCCAGCAGTTTATGGGGGGGAGGCAATCAGCCCCAGCATTTT. Its translation is CASSLWGGGNQPQHF. The chain has TRBV12-3 or TRBV12-4 and TRBJ1-5; D is perhaps TRBD1 (5 bases). The CDR3 loop spans 15 amino acids. V was clipped by 2 bases and J by 2 bases, with 10 bases between them.

This clonotype occurred a few times. This chain connects TRBV4-1 to TRBJ2-1; TRBD2 might be the D (5 bases). Trimming stripped 0 bases from V and 11 bases from J, with 11 bases between. The germline CDR1 and CDR2 sequences are MGHRA and YSYEKL. This CDR3 contains 13 residues. The CDR3 reads CASSQETNLKQFF. Written as DNA, the CDR3 is TGCGCCAGCAGCCAAGAGACTAATCTCAAGCAGTTCTTC.

This clonotype turned up a few times. V is TRBV5-6 and J is TRBJ2-5; the D gene is possibly TRBD2 (6 bases). CDR1 is SGHDT, CDR2 YYEEEE, per germline. This CDR3 contains 16 residues. Trimming left V 4 bases short and J 5 bases short, with 21 bases between. The CDR3 is CASSERGPNRGETQYF. DNA of the CDR3: TGTGCCAGCAGCGAGAGGGGACCAAATCGGGGGGAGACCCAGTACTTC. Combining the CDR3 with reference TRBV5-6 and TRBJ2-5 gives the whole variable domain DAGVTQSPTHLIKTRGQQVTLRCSPKSGHDTVSWYQQALGQGPQFIFQYYEEEERQRGNFPDRFSGHQFPNYSSELNVNALLLGDSALYLCASSERGPNRGETQYFGPGTRLLVL.

This clonotype was recorded at least ten times. CDR3 in amino acids: CASSLRGGASYEQYF. The CDR3 DNA is TGTGCCAGCAGCTTAAGAGGGGGCGCGTCTTACGAGCAGTACTTC. The chain has TRBV11-2 and TRBJ2-7, with TRBD1 matching 7 bases. Losses at the gene ends were 2 bases for V and 4 bases for J; bases not matched to a gene: 8. Germline V gene data show CDR1 as SGHAT and CDR2 as FQNNGV. The CDR3 consists of 15 residues.

This chain uses TRBV29-1 with TRBJ2-3; the D is unclear. CDR3 size: 14 residues. Germline CDR1 SQVTM, CDR2 ANQGSEA. Trimming shortened V by 3 bases and J by 3 bases, and 13 bases separated the two germline ends. In nucleotides, the CDR3 is TGCAGCGTTGATTTAGAACAGATGACAGATACGCAGTATTTT. Translating gives CSVDLEQMTDTQYF.

V usage is TRBV2 and J usage is TRBJ1-5; TRBD1 matches 7 bases. This CDR3 is built from 16 residues. Germline trimming cut 5 bases from V and 4 bases from J; bases unmatched to any gene: 11. Germline assignment: CDR1 SNHLY and CDR2 FYNNEI. The CDR3, as DNA: TGTGCCAGCAGTCTCGGAGGTCCCAGGGGGAATCAGCCCCAGCATTTT. It codes for CASSLGGPRGNQPQHF. Based on the CDR3 plus reference TRBV2 and TRBJ1-5, the full variable domain is EPEVTQTPSHQVTQMGQEVILRCVPISNHLYFYWYRQILGQKVEFLVSFYNNEISEKSEIFDDQFSVERPDGSNFTLKIRSTKLEDSAMYFCASSLGGPRGNQPQHFGDGTRLSIL.

This clonotype has just a few counts. The chain employs TRBV12-3 or TRBV12-4 and TRBJ2-2; D possibly corresponds to TRBD1 (6 bases). The V and J ends lost 5 bases and 7 bases respectively, with 14 bases between them. The CDR3 has 14 residues. The CDR3 region has the DNA TGTGCCAGCAGTCCCCACCCCAGGGGCGGGGAGCTGTTTTTT. Its translation: CASSPHPRGGELFF.

This clonotype was seen only a few times. The chain carries TRBV10-3 and TRBJ2-2; 9 bases are shared with TRBD2. This CDR3 contains 17 residues. Germline CDR1 is ENHRY and CDR2 is SYGVKD. The ends lost 0 bases at V and 1 base at J; junction bases unmatched: 3. The CDR3 bases are TGTGCCATCAGTGAGTCAACTAGCGGGCGGAACACCGGGGAGCTGTTTTTT. Translated: CAISESTSGRNTGELFF.

The chain carries TRBV2 and TRBJ1-5; 9 bases map to TRBD1. The CDR3 totals 14 residues. CDR1 and CDR2 from the germline V gene are SNHLY and FYNNEI. Trimming took 6 bases from V and 5 from J; bases not matched to a gene: 5. In DNA, the CDR3 is TGTGCCAGCAGCGTAGACAGGGGGTATCAGCCCCAGCATTTT. As protein: CASSVDRGYQPQHF.

The V call is TRBV7-9, the J call TRBJ2-5; no clear D. Trimming removed 2 bases at V and 5 bases at J, with 9 bases between. This CDR3 has 13 residues. CDR1 SEHNR and CDR2 FQNEAQ come from the germline V gene (reference sequence). CDR3 loop: CASSLQLGETQYF. CDR3 DNA sequence: TGTGCCAGCAGCTTACAGTTGGGGGAGACCCAGTACTTC.

V is TRBV12-3 or TRBV12-4 and J is TRBJ2-5, with D possibly TRBD2 on 5 matching bases. CDR3 length equals 14 residues. Trimming removed 5 bases from V and 5 bases from J, with 15 bases in between. CDR3 protein: CASSVTSGAETQYF. The DNA for the CDR3 is TGTGCCAGCAGTGTTACCAGCGGCGCGGAGACCCAGTACTTC.

V and J are TRBV3-1 and TRBJ2-7; weak D call: TRBD2 (5 bases). The germline CDR1 and CDR2 sequences are LGHDT and YNNKEL (reference sequence). The CDR3 has 13 amino acids. V dropped 5 bases and J dropped 6 bases, with 14 bases sitting between them. CDR3 residues: CASSLRTLREQYF. In DNA, the CDR3 is TGTGCCAGCAGCTTACGGACTCTCCGCGAGCAGTACTTC.

Ten or more counts support this clonotype. The CDR3 DNA is TGCGCCAGCAGCCTAGACCGGAACTACGAGCAGTACTTC. Translating it yields CASSLDRNYEQYF. The chain employs TRBV5-1 and TRBJ2-7; D remains ambiguous. The ends were cut back, 4 bases at V and 3 bases at J, with 11 bases in the middle. Germline values: CDR1 SGHRS, CDR2 YFSETQ. This CDR3 is 13 amino acids long.

The V gene is TRBV9, the J gene TRBJ1-6; D may be TRBD1 (5 bases). This CDR3 has 16 residues. Germline V gene lookup returns CDR1 SGDLS and CDR2 YYNGEE. The germline V and J ends were trimmed by 0 bases and 7 bases, with 14 bases remaining between them. DNA for the CDR3: TGTGCCAGCAGCGTAGATGGAAGACAGCCAAATTCACCCCTCCACTTT. This codes for CASSVDGRQPNSPLHF.

This clonotype came up a few times. Here the CDR3 DNA reads TGTGCCAGCAGTCAATTACCCGCCTACGAGCAGTACTTC. It specifies CASSQLPAYEQYF. This chain links TRBV6-2 or TRBV6-3 with TRBJ2-7, with unresolved D. V lost 5 bases, J lost 2 bases, and 10 bases lay in between. Germline V gene data show CDR1 as MNHEY and CDR2 as SVGEGT. The CDR3 has 13 amino acids.

This clonotype was seen a handful of times. The chain couples TRBV6-2 or TRBV6-3 to TRBJ1-1, with a tentative D call TRBD1 (5 bases). In germline, CDR1 is MNHEY, CDR2 SVGEGT. The CDR3 loop spans 15 amino acids. V shed 6 bases and J shed 0 bases, with 14 bases lying between them. The CDR3 spells CASRRGGMLNTEAFF. In nucleotides, the CDR3 is TGTGCCAGCAGGCGGGGGGGGATGTTGAACACTGAAGCTTTCTTT.

This clonotype occurred a few times. This chain uses TRBV3-1 with TRBJ1-6; D remains ambiguous. There are 14 residues in the CDR3. V was trimmed by 1 base and J by 7 bases, leaving 8 bases between them. Per germline, CDR1 LGHDT and CDR2 YNNKEL (reference sequence). CDR3 nucleotide sequence: TGTGCCAGCAGCCAAGGGGTCGTGAATTCACCCCTCCACTTT. It encodes CASSQGVVNSPLHF.

A few counts support this clonotype. The chain couples TRBV7-7 to TRBJ2-3; TRBD2 matches at 7 bases. Trimming took 2 bases from V and 1 from J; bases not matched to a gene: 15. The V gene's germline CDR1 is SSHAT and CDR2 FNYEAQ (reference sequence). The CDR3 extends over 19 amino acids. CDR3 coding DNA: TGTGCCAGCAGCTTAACGGCTAGCGGATCCGGTGAGGGCACAGATACGCAGTATTTT. Amino acid sequence: CASSLTASGSGEGTDTQYF.

This clonotype was seen a handful of times. The rearrangement uses TRBV29-1 and TRBJ1-2; a possible D gene is TRBD1 (5 bases). Per the germline V gene, CDR1 is SQVTM and CDR2 is ANQGSEA. V was cut by 1 base and J by 2 bases, with 11 bases left in between. The CDR3 contains 14 residues. Written as DNA, the CDR3 is TGCAGCGTTGAAGCAGGGCAGTTGAACTATGGCTACACCTTC. Translation: CSVEAGQLNYGYTF. The full variable domain, completed using reference TRBV29-1 and TRBJ1-2, is SAVISQKPSRDICQRGTSLTIQCQVDSQVTMMFWYRQQPGQSLTLIATANQGSEATYESGFVIDKFPISRPNLTFSTLTVSNMSPEDSSIYLCSVEAGQLNYGYTFGSGTRLTVV.

This clonotype was observed a few times. The chain uses TRBV19 and TRBJ2-1; D call uncertain. The CDR3 totals 13 residues. The germline CDR1 and CDR2 sequences are LNHDA and SQIVND (reference sequence). Trimming stripped 6 bases from V and 8 bases from J, with 14 bases between. CDR3 protein: CASRLLPTDEQFF. CDR3 nucleotide sequence: TGTGCCAGTAGACTACTGCCCACCGATGAGCAGTTCTTC.

This clonotype has a handful of counts. The V gene is TRBV27, the J gene TRBJ2-3; 11 nucleotides align to TRBD2. CDR1 is MNHEY and CDR2 is SMNVEV in the germline V gene (reference sequence). J was trimmed by 2 bases and V by 5 bases; bases with no gene match: 6. The CDR3 runs to 16 residues. The CDR3 reads CASSPRLAGPTDTQYF. CDR3 nucleotide sequence: TGTGCCAGCAGTCCTCGACTAGCGGGGCCCACAGATACGCAGTATTTT.

This clonotype occurred a few times. The chain links TRBV7-9 to TRBJ1-2; D might be TRBD1 (5 bases). There are 15 residues in the CDR3. Germline lookup yields CDR1 SEHNR and CDR2 FQNEAQ (reference sequence). Trimming took 3 bases from V and 8 from J, leaving 19 bases between them. CDR3 coding DNA: TGTGCCAGCAGCTTGTTGGGGGAGCTCGGCCCGGGCTACACCTTC. Translation gives CASSLLGELGPGYTF.

This sequence joins TRBV3-1 and TRBJ2-5, with 7 bases that match TRBD2. The CDR3 length is 16 residues. Unmatched junction bases numbered 17, after V lost 6 bases and J lost 7 bases. CDR1 is LGHDT, CDR2 YNNKEL, per germline (reference sequence). Written as DNA, the CDR3 is TGTGCCAGCAGGACCGGTAGCGGGCTCTATCGAGGGACCCAGTACTTC. Its protein product is CASRTGSGLYRGTQYF.

This clonotype came up a few times. The chain carries TRBV27 and TRBJ2-5; D is tentatively TRBD1 or TRBD2 (5 bases each). The V gene lost 5 bases and the J gene lost 4 bases, with 23 bases spanning the gap. Germline assignment: CDR1 MNHEY and CDR2 SMNVEV (reference sequence). The CDR3 covers 17 residues. CDR3 nucleotides: TGTGCCAGCAGTCCCCTCCGGGACCGACTGAGGGGAGAGACCCAGTACTTC. This sequence encodes CASSPLRDRLRGETQYF.

The genes are TRBV15 and TRBJ1-2; D is uncertain. Deletions cut 0 bases from V and 2 bases from J, with 7 bases between. In germline, CDR1 is LNHNV, CDR2 YYDKDF (reference sequence). CDR3 length: 14 amino acids. CDR3 coding DNA: TGTGCCACCAGCAGAGACAGCGTCAACTATGGCTACACCTTC. This sequence encodes CATSRDSVNYGYTF.

The chain links TRBV9 to TRBJ2-5, with a tentative D call TRBD2 (6 bases). The CDR3 has 14 amino acids. V gave up 0 bases and J gave up 2 bases, with 8 bases separating them. Germline V gene data show CDR1 as SGDLS and CDR2 as YYNGEE. In nucleotides, the CDR3 is TGTGCCAGCAGCGTAGCGGCGGGACAAGAGACCCAGTACTTC. As protein: CASSVAAGQETQYF.

This clonotype was detected only a few times. This chain links TRBV7-3 with TRBJ2-1; weak D call: TRBD1 (6 bases). CDR1 and CDR2 from the germline V gene are SGHTA and FQGTGA. The length of the CDR3 is 15 residues. The V gene lost 0 bases and the J gene lost 0 bases, with 6 bases spanning the gap. CDR3 DNA: TGTGCCAGCAGCTTAACGGACAGCTCCTACAATGAGCAGTTCTTC. Translated, it gives CASSLTDSSYNEQFF.

This clonotype was found a few times. The chain joins TRBV20-1 to TRBJ2-3, with TRBD1 matching 7 bases. The V gene end was trimmed by 4 bases and the J gene end by 0 bases; junction bases not matched to a gene: 4. Looked up from germline, CDR1 is DFQATT and CDR2 is SNEGSKA (reference sequence). The CDR3 has 14 residues. In DNA form, the CDR3 reads TGCAGTGCTATACCGGGACAGAGCACAGATACGCAGTATTTT. The encoded protein is CSAIPGQSTDTQYF.

Ten or more counts support this clonotype. The CDR3 DNA reads as TGCGCCAGCACCAAGGAGTGGAACAACAATGAGCAGTTCTTC. Its translation: CASTKEWNNNEQFF. The chain has TRBV5-1 and TRBJ2-1, with D hard to call. The CDR3 length is 14 residues. From germline, CDR1 is SGHRS and CDR2 YFSETQ. Deletions cut 6 bases from V and 5 bases from J, with 15 bases between.

In its sample, this clonotype was seen many times. The chain joins TRBV5-1 to TRBJ2-7; D might be TRBD1 or TRBD2, each matching 6 bases. CDR3 size: 15 residues. Germline lookup yields CDR1 SGHRS and CDR2 YFSETQ. V lost 7 bases, J lost 7 bases, and 24 bases lay in between. The CDR3 DNA reads TGCGCCAGCTCCCTAATCGGGACTCAAGGGGGGGAGCAGTACTTC. This gives the protein CASSLIGTQGGEQYF.

This clonotype has only a few counts. CDR3 nucleotides: TGTGCCAGCAATACGAGGAGGACCTTAGGGTATGGCTACACCTTC. As protein: CASNTRRTLGYGYTF. The V and J genes are TRBV12-3 or TRBV12-4 and TRBJ1-2; D is unclear. The V end lost 7 bases, the J end lost 5 bases, and 20 bases lay between the germline ends. This CDR3 comprises 15 residues.